Listed below are T cell receptor beta chains from one sample, sequenced in a study of shared clonotypes between healthy human individuals. Generated by immunoSEQ multiplex PCR, the TCRdb table keeps only in-frame clones and is missing some. The sample carries some 1 million clones, about 70% recorded once. The sample was memory CD4+ T cells sorted from blood. The receptor source for this set is a man younger than 35 in good health. The CDR3 runs from the conserved cysteine through the conserved F or W. D genes are given only for firm matches. Some rows mark clone size as missing; the rest say once, few, many or name a class of expanded clone.

size: -; V: TRBV10-1; J: TRBJ2-3; D: -; CDR3: CASSESLNTQYF; DNA: TGCGCCAGCAGTGAGTCACTGAATACGCAGTATTTT
size: -; V: TRBV14; J: TRBJ2-1; D: -; CDR3: CASSPKWIFAGSYNEQFF; DNA: TGTGCCAGCAGCCCGAAATGGATCTTCGCTGGATCCTACAATGAGCAGTTCTTC
size: -; V: TRBV27; J: TRBJ2-1; D: -; CDR3: CASSRGQGKYNEQFF; DNA: TGTGCCAGCAGTCGAGGCCAGGGGAAATACAATGAGCAGTTCTTC
size: -; V: TRBV19; J: TRBJ2-3; D: -; CDR3: CASKSYTDTQYF; DNA: TGTGCCAGTAAAAGTTACACAGATACGCAGTATTTT
size: few; V: TRBV7-2; J: TRBJ2-7; D: -; CDR3: CASSLALGPAVEQYF; DNA: TGTGCCAGCAGCTTAGCGTTGGGCCCAGCGGTTGAGCAGTACTTC
size: once; V: TRBV10-1; J: TRBJ2-3; D: -; CDR3: CASSLDYTDTQYF; DNA: TGCGCCAGCAGCCTAGACTACACAGATACGCAGTATTTT
size: once; V: TRBV7-9; J: TRBJ2-2; D: -; CDR3: CASSYRIYGGDTGELFF; DNA: TGTGCCAGCAGCTATAGAATCTACGGGGGTGACACCGGGGAGCTGTTTTTT
size: -; V: TRBV9; J: TRBJ1-1; D: -; CDR3: CASSLQPKADTEAFF; DNA: TGTGCCAGCAGCCTTCAACCCAAGGCGGACACTGAAGCTTTCTTT
size: -; V: TRBV30; J: TRBJ1-6; D: TRBD1; CDR3: CAWRDRGNSPLHF; DNA: TGTGCCTGGAGGGACAGGGGAAATTCACCCCTCCACTTT
size: few; V: TRBV29-1; J: TRBJ1-2; D: -; CDR3: CSVEKKANYGYTF; DNA: TGCAGCGTCGAGAAGAAAGCTAACTATGGCTACACCTTC
size: once; V: TRBV6-1; J: TRBJ2-7; D: -; CDR3: CASITGDPPYEQYF; DNA: TGTGCCAGCATTACGGGGGACCCCCCATACGAGCAGTACTTC
size: few; V: TRBV5-6; J: TRBJ1-1; D: -; CDR3: CASREQVNTEAFF; DNA: TGTGCCAGCAGGGAACAGGTCAACACTGAAGCTTTCTTT
size: -; V: TRBV28; J: TRBJ1-3; D: -; CDR3: CASSLNREPNTIYF; DNA: TGTGCCAGCAGTTTAAACAGGGAGCCAAACACCATATATTTT
size: -; V: TRBV14; J: TRBJ2-2; D: TRBD1; CDR3: CASSRTTGARELFF; DNA: TGTGCCAGCAGCCGCACAACAGGGGCCCGGGAGCTGTTTTTT
size: -; V: TRBV14; J: TRBJ2-3; D: -; CDR3: CASSQNEGNTQYF; DNA: TGTGCCAGCAGCCAAAATGAGGGCAATACGCAGTATTTT
size: -; V: TRBV27; J: TRBJ2-2; D: TRBD1; CDR3: CASSLEGAGYRELFF; DNA: TGTGCCAGCAGTTTAGAGGGGGCTGGGTATAGGGAGCTGTTTTTT
size: -; V: TRBV2; J: TRBJ2-7; D: -; CDR3: CASGTYEQYF; DNA: TGTGCCAGCGGAACCTACGAGCAGTACTTC
size: few; V: TRBV7-8; J: TRBJ1-1; D: -; CDR3: CASSFQNTEAFF; DNA: TGTGCCAGCAGCTTTCAGAACACTGAAGCTTTCTTT
size: -; V: TRBV10-3; J: TRBJ2-3; D: TRBD2; CDR3: CAISTSGGTDTQYF; DNA: TGTGCCATCAGTACTAGCGGGGGCACAGATACGCAGTATTTT
size: -; V: TRBV19; J: TRBJ1-1; D: -; CDR3: CASSMDTGTEAFF; DNA: TGTGCCAGTAGTATGGACACGGGAACTGAAGCTTTCTTT
size: -; V: TRBV7-2; J: TRBJ2-5; D: -; CDR3: CASSLAPRRNEETQYF; DNA: TGTGCCAGCAGCTTAGCCCCCCGGAGGAACGAGGAGACCCAGTACTTC
size: -; V: TRBV25-1; J: TRBJ1-2; D: -; CDR3: CASSRRGANYGYTF; DNA: TGTGCCAGCAGTCGTCGAGGGGCTAACTATGGCTACACCTTC
size: -; V: TRBV5-6; J: TRBJ1-3; D: -; CDR3: CASSLGFSGNTIYF; DNA: TGTGCCAGCAGCTTGGGTTTCTCTGGAAACACCATATATTTT
size: -; V: TRBV19; J: TRBJ2-7; D: -; CDR3: CASSIFPGTFPYEQYF; DNA: TGTGCCAGTAGTATCTTTCCAGGGACATTCCCCTACGAGCAGTACTTC
size: -; V: TRBV2; J: TRBJ2-5; D: -; CDR3: CASSVGREWYQETQYF; DNA: TGTGCCAGCAGTGTTGGCAGGGAGTGGTACCAAGAGACCCAGTACTTC
size: -; V: TRBV19; J: TRBJ2-1; D: -; CDR3: CASSGGLYNEQFF; DNA: TGTGCCAGTAGCGGGGGACTTTACAATGAGCAGTTCTTC
size: -; V: TRBV5-1; J: TRBJ2-5; D: TRBD1; CDR3: CASSLGGQGQETQYF; DNA: TGCGCCAGCAGCTTGGGCGGACAGGGCCAAGAGACCCAGTACTTC
size: few; V: TRBV10-1; J: TRBJ2-3; D: -; CDR3: CASSESTGTGADTQYF; DNA: TGCGCCAGCAGTGAGTCGACAGGGACGGGGGCAGATACGCAGTATTTT
size: -; V: TRBV7-2; J: TRBJ2-3; D: -; CDR3: CASSPQGPDTQYF; DNA: TGTGCCAGCAGCCCTCAGGGACCAGATACGCAGTATTTT
size: -; V: TRBV18; J: TRBJ2-3; D: -; CDR3: CASSPLQGNTDTQYF; DNA: TGTGCCAGCTCACCACTGCAGGGCAACACAGATACGCAGTATTTT
size: -; V: TRBV30; J: TRBJ1-1; D: -; CDR3: CAWTSGTKNTEAFF; DNA: TGTGCCTGGACCTCCGGGACCAAAAACACTGAAGCTTTCTTT
size: -; V: TRBV2; J: TRBJ2-5; D: -; CDR3: CASIALLQETQYF; DNA: TGTGCCAGCATCGCGCTACTCCAAGAGACCCAGTACTTC
size: few; V: TRBV30; J: TRBJ2-7; D: -; CDR3: CAWSVGGGGTLEQYF; DNA: TGTGCCTGGAGTGTAGGAGGGGGCGGTACCCTCGAGCAGTACTTC
size: -; V: TRBV7-2; J: TRBJ1-5; D: -; CDR3: CASSSISTVNQPQHF; DNA: TGTGCCAGCAGCTCAATTTCAACCGTCAATCAGCCCCAGCATTTT
size: few; V: TRBV7-8; J: TRBJ2-7; D: TRBD2; CDR3: CASSPRSGGGKYEQYF; DNA: TGTGCCAGCAGCCCGCGCTCTGGCGGGGGGAAGTACGAGCAGTACTTC
size: -; V: TRBV28; J: TRBJ1-1; D: -; CDR3: CASSPQGLGRENTEAFF; DNA: TGTGCCAGCAGTCCCCAGGGCCTGGGCAGGGAGAACACTGAAGCTTTCTTT
size: -; V: TRBV5-1; J: TRBJ1-2; D: -; CDR3: CASSFQGRDGYTF; DNA: TGCGCCAGCAGCTTCCAGGGCAGAGATGGCTACACCTTC
size: -; V: TRBV21-1; J: TRBJ2-1; D: -; CDR3: CASSKASGRGNEQFF; DNA: TGTGCCAGCAGCAAAGCGAGCGGGAGGGGCAATGAGCAGTTCTTC
size: -; V: TRBV19; J: TRBJ2-1; D: -; CDR3: CARLCCYYNEQFF; DNA: TGTGCCAGATTATGCTGCTACTACAATGAGCAGTTCTTC
size: once; V: TRBV5-5; J: TRBJ1-4; D: -; CDR3: CASSFGGREKLFF; DNA: TGTGCCAGCAGCTTCGGGGGACGTGAAAAACTGTTTTTT
size: -; V: TRBV10-2; J: TRBJ1-4; D: -; CDR3: CASSAQGREKLFF; DNA: TGCGCCAGCAGTGCTCAGGGACGGGAAAAACTGTTTTTT
size: -; V: TRBV6-1; J: TRBJ1-5; D: -; CDR3: CASRRSNQPQHF; DNA: TGTGCCAGCAGACGGAGCAATCAGCCCCAGCATTTT
size: -; V: TRBV5-1; J: TRBJ2-7; D: -; CDR3: CASFREVHEQYF; DNA: TGCGCCAGCTTTAGGGAGGTACACGAGCAGTACTTC
size: -; V: TRBV18; J: TRBJ1-3; D: -; CDR3: CASSASLGNTIYF; DNA: TGTGCCAGCTCCGCCTCTCTTGGAAACACCATATATTTT
size: -; V: TRBV30; J: TRBJ2-7; D: TRBD2; CDR3: CAWRNLAGGSYEQYF; DNA: TGTGCCTGGAGGAACCTAGCGGGAGGATCCTACGAGCAGTACTTC